This T cell receptor (beta chain) came from a study of spatial heterogeneity in lung cancer. Study-level background: Sequencing consistently turned up more beta-chain sequences than alpha-chain sequences.

Sample time point: blood at routine non-recurrence follow-up after resection. Frozen PBMC, nontumor lung or tumor provided whole RNA, which was sequenced unsorted. The V gene's germline CDR1 is MDHEN and CDR2 SYDVKM. The ends were cut back, 11 bases at V and 0 bases at J, with 16 bases in the middle. The CDR3 sequence is 14 residues long. Each CDR3 protein gets one entry after TCRdb re-called the 5' RACE reads with MiXCR. The sample contains around 120,000 distinct CDR3 sequences, 9.5% to 15% of which appear only once. The sequence was obtained from a male donor with early-stage non-small cell lung cancer. Here the sequenced sample was PBMCs, taken at follow-up. This sequence joins TRBV28 and TRBJ1-2; TRBD1 is a possible D gene (5 bases). The CDR3 loop reads CAWDRGSANYGYTF. CDR3 nucleotides: TGTGCCTGGGACCGGGGCAGTGCTAACTATGGCTACACCTTC.